These 9 T cell receptor beta chains came from one sample sequenced in a study of memory CD4+ T cells and cytomegalovirus serostatus. The sort gate was single viable CD3+CD4+CD8-CD45RO+ cells for memory CD4+ T cells. The repertoire was sequenced with immunoSEQ multiplex PCR; TCRdb's copy has only in-frame clones and lacks some. The table has 54,000 or so clones, approximately 78% seen once. Sequences were obtained from memory CD4+ T cells from blood. The receptors stem from an adult in good health and CMV-seronegative.

This clone occurred once. The chain recombines TRBV30 with TRBJ1-5; TRBD1 agrees at 8 bases. Germline assignment: CDR1 GTSNPN and CDR2 SVGIG (reference sequence). J was trimmed by 2 bases and V by 3 bases; bases with no gene match: 3. The CDR3 runs to 14 residues. CDR3 in DNA: TGTGCCTGGAGGGCAGGGGGCGGCAATCAGCCCCAGCATTTT. Encoded protein: CAWRAGGGNQPQHF. The full variable domain, in which reference TRBV30 and TRBJ1-5 provide the parts outside the CDR3, is SQTIHQWPATLVQPVGSPLSLECTVEGTSNPNLYWYRQAAGRGLQLLFYSVGIGQISSEVPQNLSASRPQDRQFILSSKKLLLSDSGFYLCAWRAGGGNQPQHFGDGTRLSIL.

Notes on this clone: One end of the junction is discordant with germline, which a read error may explain. The chain employs TRBV11-2 and TRBJ1-5; D may be TRBD1 (5 bases). The length of the CDR3 is 13 residues. The V gene's germline CDR1 is SGHAT and CDR2 FQNNGV. CDR3 amino acids: CASSIEGNQPQHF. The CDR3 region has the DNA TGTGCCAGCAGCATAGAGGGGAATCAGCCCCAGCATTTT. The full variable domain, with the rest looked up from reference TRBV11-2 and TRBJ1-5, is EAGVAQSPRYKIIEKRQSVAFWCNPISGHATLYWYQQILGQGPKLLIQFQNNGVVDDSQLPKDRFSAERLKGVDSTLKIQPAKLEDSAVYLCASSIEGNQPQHFGDGTRLSIL.

V gene TRBV14 combines with J gene TRBJ1-4; D may be TRBD1 (5 bases). In germline, CDR1 is SGHDN, CDR2 FVKESK. V was shortened by 4 bases and J by 9 bases, with 9 bases between the two germline ends. This CDR3 is 12 amino acids long. The CDR3 region is CASSLRGQKLFF. The CDR3 DNA follows: TGTGCCAGCAGCCTCCGGGGCCAAAAACTGTTTTTT.

The chain joins TRBV19 to TRBJ1-3; D possibly corresponds to TRBD1 (5 bases). The ends were cut back, 7 bases at V and 2 bases at J, with 12 bases in the middle. CDR1 and CDR2 (germline): LNHDA, SQIVND (reference sequence). The CDR3 sequence is 14 residues long. Here the CDR3 reads CASMRGSAGNTIYF. In DNA form, the CDR3 reads TGTGCCAGTATGAGGGGATCGGCTGGAAACACCATATATTTT.

The chain has TRBV7-9 and TRBJ2-1; maybe TRBD2 (5 bases). There are 13 residues in the CDR3. V gave up 1 base and J gave up 11 bases, with 12 bases separating them. Germline assignment: CDR1 SEHNR and CDR2 FQNEAQ (reference sequence). CDR3 loop: CASSLDGRLKQFF. The CDR3 nucleotides read TGTGCCAGCAGCTTAGACGGCAGACTAAAGCAGTTCTTC.

The rearrangement joins TRBV6-5 to TRBJ1-3; TRBD1 matches 9 bases. The V gene's germline CDR1 is MNHEY and CDR2 SVGAGI. CDR3 length: 15 amino acids. V shed 4 bases, J shed 4 bases, and the junction held 5 bases outside the gene matches. The CDR3 DNA sequence: TGTGCCAGCAGTTTCCAGGACAGGGGAGGAAACACCATATATTTT. Amino acids: CASSFQDRGGNTIYF.

This chain joins TRBV9 and TRBJ1-2; D call uncertain. V was trimmed by 0 bases and J by 4 bases, leaving 13 bases between them. Per the germline V gene, CDR1 is SGDLS and CDR2 is YYNGEE. There are 15 residues in the CDR3. CDR3 region: CASSVATARSYGYTF. The CDR3 coding sequence is TGTGCCAGCAGCGTAGCTACGGCTCGTAGCTATGGCTACACCTTC.

This clone was seen a few times. This chain uses TRBV7-6 with TRBJ2-7; a possible D gene is TRBD2 (6 bases). Trimming left V 5 bases short and J 2 bases short, with 7 bases between. This CDR3 has 12 amino acids. CDR1 is SGHVS, CDR2 FNYEAQ, per germline. DNA for the CDR3: TGTGCCAGCAGCGCGGGGACCTACGAGCAGTACTTC. Residues: CASSAGTYEQYF. The full variable domain, completed using reference TRBV7-6 and TRBJ2-7, is GAGVSQSPRYKVTKRGQDVALRCDPISGHVSLYWYRQALGQGPEFLTYFNYEAQQDKSGLPNDRFSAERPEGSISTLTIQRTEQRDSAMYRCASSAGTYEQYFGPGTRLTVT.

This clone came up a few times. The CDR3 is CASSLEQEKTEAFF. The CDR3, as DNA: TGTGCCAGCAGCTTAGAACAGGAGAAGACTGAAGCTTTCTTT. V gene TRBV5-5 combines with J gene TRBJ1-1; a weak D match, TRBD1 (5 bases). The CDR3 consists of 14 residues. In germline, CDR1 is SGHKS, CDR2 YYEKEE (reference sequence). Deletions cut 2 bases from V and 5 bases from J, with 13 bases between.